This is a list of T cell receptor beta chains from one sample in a study of shared clonotypes between healthy human individuals. Repertoires were generated with immunoSEQ multiplex PCR, while TCRdb's copy carries only in-frame clones and drops some. The table includes about 2.1 million clones, under 95% detected once. Input material: naive CD8+ T cells from PBMCs. The origin of the receptors is a man younger than 35 in good health. Some clones in this sample may be carry-over from other donors' samples. CDR3s include the opening cysteine and the closing phenylalanine or tryptophan. The D gene is left open where the match is weak. The size entry is marked missing in some rows and otherwise reads once, few, many or a size class.

NA	NA	TRBV11-2	TRBJ1-1	CASSSWGVDSEAFF	TGTGCCAGCAGCTCATGGGGGGTGGACAGTGAAGCTTTCTTT
TRBD2	NA	TRBV9	TRBJ2-1	CASTDSGTSGNFGGEQFF	TGTGCCAGCACCGATAGCGGGACTAGCGGGAATTTCGGGGGTGAGCAGTTCTTC
NA	NA	TRBV28	TRBJ1-5	CASSSSSPWTEYSNQPQHF	TGTGCCAGCAGTTCATCTTCACCCTGGACGGAGTATAGCAATCAGCCCCAGCATTTT
TRBD2	NA	TRBV27	TRBJ2-1	CASSGGGSVAHEQFF	TGTGCCAGCTCCGGGGGGGGGAGTGTAGCCCATGAGCAGTTCTTC
NA	NA	TRBV4-1	TRBJ2-7	CASSQGPYSYEQYF	TGCGCCAGCAGCCAAGGACCCTACTCCTACGAGCAGTACTTC
NA	NA	TRBV10-2	TRBJ2-7	CASSEILGEQYF	TGCGCCAGCAGTGAGATCTTGGGGGAGCAGTACTTC
NA	NA	TRBV6-5	TRBJ1-5	CASNVRGQPQHF	TGTGCCAGCAACGTTAGGGGGCAGCCCCAGCATTTT
TRBD1	few	TRBV6-5	TRBJ2-3	CASSPSGTGENTQYF	TGTGCCAGCAGTCCCTCCGGGACAGGGGAAAATACGCAGTATTTT
NA	NA	TRBV9	TRBJ2-7	CASSPGAVSYEQYF	TGTGCCAGCAGCCCCGGCGCAGTCTCTTACGAGCAGTACTTC
NA	NA	TRBV28	TRBJ2-3	CASRMQGGIDTQYF	TGTGCCAGCAGGATGCAGGGGGGCATAGATACGCAGTATTTT
TRBD1	NA	TRBV15	TRBJ1-1	CATTTGVTEAFF	TGTGCCACTACGACAGGGGTAACTGAAGCTTTCTTT
TRBD1	NA	TRBV5-1	TRBJ1-2	CASSSAGGELYGYTF	TGCGCCAGCAGCAGTGCAGGGGGGGAACTATATGGCTACACCTTC
NA	NA	TRBV2	TRBJ2-7	CASSDPGPTYEQYF	TGTGCCAGCAGTGATCCGGGGCCTACCTACGAGCAGTACTTC
NA	NA	TRBV6-1	TRBJ2-1	CASSERIGISSYNEQFF	TGTGCCAGCAGTGAAAGGATAGGGATAAGCTCCTACAATGAGCAGTTCTTC
NA	NA	TRBV7-8	TRBJ1-1	CASSLGVSLNTEAFF	TGTGCCAGCAGCTTAGGTGTGAGTCTGAACACTGAAGCTTTCTTT
TRBD1	NA	TRBV13	TRBJ1-1	CASSFTGAARIEAFF	TGTGCCAGCAGCTTTACAGGGGCCGCAAGGATTGAAGCTTTCTTT
NA	NA	TRBV2	TRBJ1-5	CASSLSPGEGQPQHF	TGTGCCAGCAGTCTGAGTCCCGGGGAGGGTCAGCCCCAGCATTTT
TRBD1	NA	TRBV6-1	TRBJ2-3	CASSEWPLLQGDTQYF	TGTGCCAGCAGTGAATGGCCCCTTTTACAGGGGGATACGCAGTATTTT
TRBD2	NA	TRBV25-1	TRBJ2-7	CASSPSGNSYEQYF	TGTGCCAGCAGTCCTAGCGGGAACTCCTACGAGCAGTACTTC
NA	NA	TRBV10-3	TRBJ2-7	CAISESGPETYYEQYF	TGTGCCATCAGTGAGTCAGGCCCGGAGACATACTACGAGCAGTACTTC
NA	NA	TRBV29-1	TRBJ1-2	CSVESGDPPDYGYTF	TGCAGCGTTGAATCGGGGGACCCTCCGGACTATGGCTACACCTTC
NA	NA	TRBV19	TRBJ2-3	CASSIAVTDTQYF	TGTGCCAGTAGTATCGCGGTCACAGATACGCAGTATTTT
NA	NA	TRBV20-1	TRBJ2-7	CSAHMSYEQYF	TGCAGTGCTCACATGTCCTACGAGCAGTACTTC
NA	NA	TRBV29-1	TRBJ2-3	CSLGSFSTDTQYF	TGCAGCCTGGGGAGCTTTAGCACAGATACGCAGTATTTT
TRBD1	NA	TRBV9	TRBJ2-2	CASSPGQGTTGELFF	TGTGCCAGCAGCCCGGGACAGGGGACCACCGGGGAGCTGTTTTTT
TRBD1	NA	TRBV28	TRBJ2-7	CASKRTGNYEQYF	TGTGCCAGCAAGAGGACAGGGAACTACGAGCAGTACTTC
TRBD2	NA	TRBV25-1	TRBJ2-2	CVSKERGSTGELFF	TGTGTAAGCAAGGAGCGGGGAAGCACCGGGGAGCTGTTTTTT
TRBD1	once	TRBV7-9	TRBJ2-5	CASSLAERGQVTQYF	TGTGCCAGCAGCTTAGCGGAAAGGGGGCAGGTGACCCAGTACTTC
NA	NA	TRBV7-2	TRBJ2-1	CASSLVRNNEQFF	TGTGCCAGCAGCTTAGTACGGAACAATGAGCAGTTCTTC
NA	NA	TRBV28	TRBJ2-3	CASQKSTDTQYF	TGTGCGAGCCAGAAGAGCACAGATACGCAGTATTTT
NA	NA	TRBV11-1	TRBJ2-5	CASSLGFGPRSQETQYF	TGTGCCAGCAGCTTAGGGTTTGGCCCGAGGTCCCAAGAGACCCAGTACTTC
NA	NA	TRBV28	TRBJ2-3	CASSSILRAQGPRADTQYF	TGTGCCAGCAGTTCCATCCTAAGGGCCCAGGGTCCCCGGGCAGATACGCAGTATTTT
NA	NA	TRBV7-2	TRBJ2-7	CASSRIKDSYEQYF	TGTGCCAGCAGCCGGATCAAGGATTCCTACGAGCAGTACTTC
TRBD1	NA	TRBV30	TRBJ1-3	CAWRGTVSGNTIYF	TGTGCCTGGAGGGGGACAGTCTCTGGAAACACCATATATTTT
TRBD2	NA	TRBV14	TRBJ2-3	CASSPPAGDFTDTQYF	TGTGCCAGCAGCCCCCCAGCGGGAGATTTTACAGATACGCAGTATTTT
TRBD2	NA	TRBV13	TRBJ2-7	CASSLRTSEKQYF	TGTGCCAGCAGCTTACGGACTAGTGAAAAGCAGTACTTC
NA	NA	TRBV9	TRBJ2-1	CASSVVAGYNEQFF	TGTGCCAGCAGCGTAGTGGCAGGCTACAATGAGCAGTTCTTC
NA	NA	TRBV28	TRBJ2-7	CASSFRPGPYSYEQYF	TGTGCCAGCAGTTTCCGGCCAGGCCCCTACTCCTACGAGCAGTACTTC
NA	NA	TRBV19	TRBJ2-7	CASSIEEGGEWEQYF	TGTGCCAGTAGTATAGAAGAAGGCGGAGAATGGGAGCAGTACTTC
NA	NA	TRBV4-1	TRBJ1-1	CASSQDWGGIVNTEAFF	TGCGCCAGCAGCCAAGATTGGGGGGGCATTGTGAACACTGAAGCTTTCTTT
NA	NA	TRBV5-1	TRBJ2-7	CASSGAGVAEQYF	TGCGCCAGCAGCGGTGCAGGGGTCGCCGAGCAGTACTTC
TRBD2	NA	TRBV27	TRBJ2-3	CASSLKRLAGSTDTQYF	TGTGCCAGCAGTCTCAAACGACTAGCGGGAAGCACAGATACGCAGTATTTT
NA	NA	TRBV6-4	TRBJ2-1	CASRGRTSSYNEQFF	TGTGCCAGCAGAGGCCGAACCAGCTCCTACAATGAGCAGTTCTTC